This TCR beta chain was recorded in a study of a mutant IDH1 vaccine in newly diagnosed glioma. In the study overall: Patients, over weeks 1, 3, 5, 7, 11, 15, 19 and 23, received a total of eight vaccinations. Antecedent treatment encompassed radiotherapy, temozolomide, or their combination; the majority received both. Vaccines were begun 4-6 weeks after radiotherapy alone, or with temozolomide cycles.

The time point here: week 11, during vaccination. Vaccinated patients received 300 ug of mutant IDH1 20-mer peptide per dose, with topical imiquimod. This table comes from immunoSEQ multiplex PCR, and its TCRdb copy is limited to in-frame clones, with some not included. This sample has around 120,000 clones, with roughly 77% found just once. This clone has just one count. Its antigen remains unknown. The sequence came from a man aged 35 to 55 with glioma. Sequences were derived from PBMCs, sampled from a glioma patient whose treatment included an IDH1 peptide vaccine.

CDR3 nucleotide sequence: TGTGCCAGCAGCCCTAGCAATCAGCCCCAGCATTTT. Protein: CASSPSNQPQHF. The gene calls are TRBV6-1 and TRBJ1-5, with D unclear. The germline V gene has CDR1 MNHNS and CDR2 SASEGT. With 6 bases removed from V and 0 bases from J, the gap between germline ends came to 3 bases. The CDR3 is made up of 12 amino acids.